The present TCR beta chain was sequenced within a study of T-cell memory formation after mild COVID-19 (TCRdb year 2021). At the level of the whole study: TCR sequence clusters from the two donors were largely donor specific. Two young, previously healthy adult volunteers made up the cohort, one male and one female. In a couple of donors, T-cell clones that expanded and contracted after mild COVID-19 were followed by sequencing TCRalpha and TCRbeta repertoires longitudinally.

What the work shows at the level of the full study, not this receptor alone: Some responding clones were detected in pre-infection memory, suggesting pre-existing cross-reactive memory T cells joined the SARS-CoV-2 response. Contracting CD4+ clones were located mainly in the CM and EM memory subsets, whereas CD8+ clones were found to be enriched in EMRA. The study included only a couple of mild cases, and larger cohorts that include severe cases with pre-infection samples were judged to be necessary. Balanced CD4/CD8 phenotypes were observed for clones contracting from day 15 to 85, whereas a bias towards CD4+ was observed for a second wave of clones expanding from day 15 to 37. SARS-CoV-2 specificity of the second-wave clones peaking on day 37 was not confirmed.

Sequenced on an Illumina NovaSeq 6000. TCRalpha and TCRbeta cDNA libraries were constructed by 5'RACE with constant-segment primers, with sample barcodes and unique molecular identifiers being introduced. Trizol reagent was used to extract RNA from every sample. Libraries were amplified in two PCR steps, with a second sample barcode and Illumina TruSeq adapters added in the second step. Libraries were sequenced on an Illumina NovaSeq with 2 x 150 bp paired-end reads. In the authors' own workflow: Demultiplexing of reads and collapsing into UMI-guided consensus sequences were performed with migec v1.2.7. Using mixcr v2.1.11, the UMI consensuses were aligned to TRA and TRB V and J templates and assembled into clonotypes. Expanded or contracted clonotypes were those called significant by both edgeR and NoisET, with noise models trained on biological replicates. edgeR calls used a false discovery rate-adjusted p below 0.01 and a log2 fold-change threshold of 1. As an exploratory analysis of dynamics, max-normalized trajectories of the 1000 most abundant clonotypes were examined with PCA combined with hierarchical clustering. Each responding clone was given a CD4 or CD8 phenotype based on the CD4+ and CD8+ repertoires, which had been sequenced separately. Starting from the raw public reads, TCRdb applied fastp trimming at Q25, assembled clones with MiXCR and retained in-frame beta chains. When rows share a CDR3 protein, they turn into one entry using the most common DNA and genes. The V and J calls, along with clone size, are taken from TCRdb and not from the paper's own processing. The sample yields about 290,000 distinct CDR3 sequences; around 15% were counted once. The leading ten clones occupy more than 20% of the sample.

Its CDR3 holds 14 amino acids, cysteine through phenylalanine. Only CDR3 DNA remains: 42 bases, in frame from the first base. In the germline V gene (reference sequence), CDR1 corresponds to SEHNR and CDR2 to FQNEAQ. Trimming accounts for 5 bases at V and 10 bases at J, while the number of junction bases matched to no gene is 8. This clonotype has more than one count but fewer than ten. Its antigen is not yet known. Base quality data are lacking; no much larger clone is found one base away. Ficoll-Paque density gradient centrifugation was the method used to isolate PBMCs. This clonotype was obtained from a young man who had mild COVID-19 (a few samples of this study predate the infection). The sample titles of this study are shuffled in the database, so cell type and time point are left out; the donor was told from shared clones. This chain joins TRBV7-9 to TRBJ1-6, with 7 junctional bases fitting TRBD1. Sequenced sample: PBMCs or a T cell subset sorted from them (not recorded which). The CDR3 is CASSAPQGRSPLHF. The DNA sequence is TGTGCCAGCAGCGCACCACAGGGGCGCTCACCCCTCCACTTT.